This TCR beta chain was sequenced during a study of regulatory T cells in long-lasting Graves disease. Study background: The antithyroid drugs taken by newly diagnosed Graves' patients had been used for under 3 months. Study conclusions and caveats: Persistent cases of Graves' showed reduced TCR diversity relative to newly diagnosed patients. Whereas new patients shared some 970 public clonotypes, persistent patients shared more, at 2,500 to 3,500. Few sampled subjects may have lowered accuracy.

Time point described: newly diagnosed GD, antithyroid drugs for less than 3 months. PBMCs were the source of the RNA used for TCR sequencing. For TCR beta, libraries came from iRepertoire HTBI primers and Arm-PCR of CDR3 regions. In TCRdb, the multiplex PCR reads were re-called with MiXCR into one record per CDR3 protein. Here the sample spans about half a million distinct CDR3 sequences, around 11% being singletons. CDR3 size: 15 residues. The V and J ends lost 7 bases and 5 bases, in that order; junction bases with no gene match: 9. This clonotype was observed many times. Its antigen is not known. The same sample was also studied in work on T cells in Graves' hyperthyroidism and ophthalmopathy.

The chain joins TRBV12-3 or TRBV12-4 to TRBJ2-1; TRBD2 aligns across 9 bases. This clonotype originated in a woman in her twenties or thirties with Graves disease. The sample consisted of peripheral blood mononuclear cells (PBMCs), taken at new diagnosis, from a patient treated with antithyroid drugs. The DNA for the CDR3 is TGTGCCAGCAAGTTTCCGGGACTAGCCAACAATGAGCAGTTCTTC. Its protein product is CASKFPGLANNEQFF.